This T cell receptor (beta chain) was found in a study of blood T cell repertoires in COVID-19 (dated by TCRdb to 2018 to 2021). Regarding the complete study: Samples from collaborators originated in the United States, Italy and Spain and spanned both the acute and convalescent phases of COVID-19. The prospective study material was composed of cDNA or gDNA derived from T cells, B-cell-depleted T cells, or PBMCs. Where available, HLA class I and class II types were obtained from metadata supplied by the sample provider rather than from assay-based typing. A freely available public database, intended as a resource for researchers studying the immune response to SARS-CoV-2, is where the repertoires were released. Sample metadata almost always included a de-identified subject ID, COVID-19 status, age in years and sex. Deeply sampled blood TCRbeta repertoires from subjects exposed to, actively infected with, or recovered from COVID-19 were included in the dataset. Samples were obtained from the ongoing ImmuneRACE study (first 160 participants) and from 1,254 subjects provided by 6 global collaborators. Findings and caveats that apply to the study as a whole: Clinical and demographic metadata were provided uncurated, with the amount varying by source and participant.

Its CDR3 holds 13 amino acids, cysteine through phenylalanine. The read is trimmed to its CDR3 DNA, 39 bases read in frame from base 1. The trim is 2 bases for V and 7 bases for J, with a gap of 11 bases between the germline ends. Per the germline V gene, SGHDN is the CDR1 and FVKESK is the CDR2. TCRbeta CDR3 regions were amplified from genomic DNA by means of the immunoSEQ Assay, a bias-controlled multiplex PCR. The published analysis was carried out like this. Within the assay, amplification of reference gene primers was used to estimate how many nucleated cells each sample contained. To quantify the absolute abundance of each unique TCRbeta CDR3 rearrangement, sequence reads were collapsed and filtered. For each sample, productive Simpson clonality was calculated as the square root of Simpson's diversity index across productive rearrangements. This is the immuneACCESS table as TCRdb keeps it, with only in-frame sequences that have V and J called. A part of the clones is gone; compared with another copy, unresolved V genes explain less than half, and the rest is unexplained. That table gives V, J and clone size, and the DNA gave D and trimming. Recorded for this sample are roughly 150,000 clones; approximately 86% of them occurred a single time. In total, the top ten clones hold 2.5% of the sample.

One collaborating source in Seattle enrolled patients while the patients were actively infected and followed the patients over time throughout the course of disease. Collaborating institutions collected whole blood in K2EDTA tubes following their own protocols. For TCRbeta analysis, collaborator samples were shipped as frozen whole blood, as isolated PBMCs, or as DNA extracted from either sample type. Worth noting for this clone: The clone's antigen remains unknown. Nothing much larger sits one base from this clone, and base qualities are not available.

Recombination connected TRBV14 to TRBJ1-1; D gene: possibly TRBD1, on 5 matching bases. The sample consisted of peripheral blood. The receptor's source is a woman of 80 years or more with COVID-19, enrolled during active disease. The CDR3 region reads CASSQIRGDEAFF. The nucleotide sequence is given as TGTGCCAGCAGCCAAATACGGGGGGATGAAGCTTTCTTT.